Below, 21 T cell receptor beta chains from the same sample are listed, as sequenced in a study of CD8+ T cells in alopecia areata. RNA extraction was followed by reverse transcription into cDNA, which acted as the sequencing template. The assay was immunoSEQ multiplex PCR, and TCRdb's table has in-frame clones only and misses some. The top ten clones hold more than 1.5% of a sample with approximately 280,000 clones, 58% of them seen once. Described treatment: oral pan-JAK inhibitor, 5-10 mg twice daily. The sample consisted of CD4+ T cells sorted from blood, taken at week 24, from a patient treated with tofacitinib. These receptors were taken from a human donor with alopecia areata.

In its sample, this clone was seen a few times. The chain is built from TRBV28 and TRBJ1-5; D unclear. The CDR3 extends over 12 amino acids. Germline V gene sequence: CDR1 MDHEN, CDR2 SYDVKM. The V gene lost 6 bases and the J gene lost 5 bases, with 8 bases spanning the gap. CDR3 region: CASSVGHQPQHF. The CDR3, as DNA: TGTGCCAGCAGCGTAGGGCATCAGCCCCAGCATTTT.

The table lists this clone with a few counts. The chain has TRBV29-1 and TRBJ2-3; a possible D gene is TRBD1 (5 bases). The germline gives CDR1 SQVTM, CDR2 ANQGSEA. V lost 4 bases, J lost 9 bases, and 14 bases lay in between. There are 12 residues in the CDR3. CDR3 DNA: TGCAGCGTTGGGGGCAGCTTAAGGACGCAGTATTTT. Its translation: CSVGGSLRTQYF.

The chain employs TRBV6-6 and TRBJ1-6; D perhaps matches TRBD1 (5 bases). The CDR3 runs to 13 residues. Germline V gene data show CDR1 as MNHNY and CDR2 as SVGAGI (reference sequence). Trimming took 6 bases from V and 7 from J, leaving 10 bases between them. CDR3 in DNA: TGTGCCAGCAGGGGGACTGCAAATTCACCCCTCCACTTT. Amino acids: CASRGTANSPLHF.

This chain joins TRBV29-1 and TRBJ1-3; D is unresolved. V lost 3 bases and J 4 bases, leaving 19 bases between the germline ends. Germline CDR1 and CDR2: SQVTM and ANQGSEA. This CDR3 spans 16 amino acids. This CDR3 reads CSVDSIPLGAGNTIYF. The CDR3 bases are TGCAGCGTTGATTCGATCCCCCTAGGAGCGGGAAACACCATATATTTT.

J is TRBJ1-1 and V is TRBV29-1; D ambiguous. This CDR3 comprises 13 residues. Germline loops: CDR1 SQVTM, CDR2 ANQGSEA. V dropped 4 bases and J dropped 2 bases, with 11 bases sitting between them. The CDR3 sequence: CSVAPNRNTEAFF. CDR3 in DNA: TGCAGCGTTGCCCCTAATCGCAACACTGAAGCTTTCTTT.

This chain uses TRBV5-4 with TRBJ2-3; tentatively, D is TRBD1 or TRBD2 (5 bases each). V was pared by 6 bases and J by 5 bases, with 22 bases between. Germline loops: CDR1 SGHNT, CDR2 YYREEE (reference sequence). CDR3 size: 16 residues. DNA of the CDR3: TGTGCCAGCAAATCTACCGGGACGGAACCAAGAGATACGCAGTATTTT. It encodes CASKSTGTEPRDTQYF. Drawing the rest from reference TRBV5-4 and TRBJ2-3, the complete variable domain is ETGVTQSPTHLIKTRGQQVTLRCSSQSGHNTVSWYQQALGQGPQFIFQYYREEENGRGNFPPRFSGLQFPNYSSELNVNALELDDSALYLCASKSTGTEPRDTQYFGPGTRLTVL.

The CDR3 DNA is TGTGCCAGTAGTATTGGGAACCTCTATGGCTACACCTTC. Translated, it gives CASSIGNLYGYTF. The gene calls are TRBV19 and TRBJ1-2; D uncertain. The CDR3 loop spans 13 amino acids. Germline V CDR1 and CDR2: LNHDA, SQIVND (reference sequence). V was cut by 3 bases and J by 4 bases, with 9 bases left in between.

With regard to this clone: At the DNA level, this CDR3 is encoded by other sequences in the same sample as well. The chain joins TRBV4-1 to TRBJ2-3; the D is unclear. Germline V CDR1 and CDR2: MGHRA, YSYEKL. The CDR3 spans 13 residues. The V end was cut by 3 bases, the J end by 3 bases, with 7 bases between. For the CDR3, the DNA is TGCGCCAGCAGCCAGGGCAGAACAGATACGCAGTATTTT. It yields the protein CASSQGRTDTQYF.

CDR3 loop: CASGRGSQANTGELFF. The CDR3 DNA sequence: TGTGCCAGCGGACGGGGATCGCAGGCGAACACCGGGGAGCTGTTTTTT. The J gene is TRBJ2-2, the V gene TRBV4-2; the D gene is possibly TRBD2 (5 bases). Trimming shortened V by 8 bases and J by 0 bases, and 16 bases separated the two germline ends. Germline V CDR1 and CDR2: LGHNA, YNFKEQ. The CDR3 has 16 residues.

The rearrangement joins TRBV6-6 to TRBJ2-1, with D tentatively TRBD1 (5 bases). V lost 5 bases and J 7 bases, leaving 9 bases between the germline ends. The CDR3 length is 12 residues. CDR1 is MNHNY and CDR2 is SVGAGI in the germline V gene (reference sequence). The CDR3 DNA sequence: TGTGCCAGCAGTCTCAGGGTTAATGAGCAGTTCTTC. It yields the protein CASSLRVNEQFF.

This clone was observed a handful of times. The chain has TRBV5-1 and TRBJ1-2; D gene ambiguous. CDR3 size: 13 residues. The V and J ends lost 1 base and 2 bases respectively, with 6 bases between them. Germline-derived CDR1 and CDR2 are SGHRS and YFSETQ. The CDR3 coding sequence is TGCGCCAGCAGCTTGTCCGAGAACTATGGCTACACCTTC. Residues: CASSLSENYGYTF.

The chain carries TRBV10-3 and TRBJ1-5; the D is unclear. Germline V CDR1 and CDR2: ENHRY, SYGVKD. This CDR3 contains 15 residues. Trimming left V 6 bases short and J 0 bases short, with 12 bases between. The chain's CDR3 is CAIREGLNSNQPQHF. The CDR3 DNA follows: TGTGCCATCAGGGAAGGGTTGAATAGCAATCAGCCCCAGCATTTT.

V usage is TRBV6-5 and J usage is TRBJ1-2; 8 bases fit TRBD1. Germline assignment: CDR1 MNHEY and CDR2 SVGAGI. J lost 6 bases, V lost 6 bases, and 9 bases had no gene match. The CDR3 consists of 14 residues. This chain's CDR3 is CASSELTGVNGYTF. The CDR3 coding sequence is TGTGCCAGCAGCGAATTGACAGGGGTGAATGGCTACACCTTC.

The chain joins TRBV28 to TRBJ1-1; unclear D gene. V was shortened by 3 bases and J by 8 bases, with 13 bases between the two germline ends. The germline CDR1 and CDR2 sequences are MDHEN and SYDVKM. CDR3 length: 13 residues. The CDR3 here is CASSFFGRQEAFF. The DNA for the CDR3 is TGTGCCAGCAGTTTTTTTGGGAGGCAGGAAGCTTTCTTT.

The rearrangement uses TRBV7-8 and TRBJ1-2; no clear D. The germline CDR1 and CDR2 sequences are SGHVS and FQNEAQ. This CDR3 spans 16 amino acids. Trimming stripped 1 base from V and 4 bases from J, with 16 bases between. CDR3 loop: CASSLVRFETRYGYTF. The CDR3 DNA reads as TGTGCCAGCAGCTTAGTGCGCTTTGAGACACGCTATGGCTACACCTTC. Full variable domain (rest looked up from reference TRBV7-8 and TRBJ1-2): GAGVSQSPRYKVAKRGQDVALRCDPISGHVSLFWYQQALGQGPEFLTYFQNEAQLDKSGLPSDRFFAERPEGSVSTLKIQRTQQEDSAVYLCASSLVRFETRYGYTFGSGTRLTVV.

The chain recombines TRBV6-5 with TRBJ2-7, with D possibly TRBD1 on 5 matching bases. Germline loops: CDR1 MNHEY, CDR2 SVGAGI. Trimming stripped 5 bases from V and 6 bases from J, with 11 bases between. The CDR3 is 12 amino acids. Written as DNA, the CDR3 is TGTGCCAGCAGTCGACAGCCAGGCGAGCAGTACTTC. This translates into CASSRQPGEQYF.

Only a few counts were recorded for this clone. V is TRBV6-5 and J is TRBJ2-7; 8 bases fit TRBD1. The CDR3 is made up of 15 amino acids. Germline trimming cut 6 bases from V and 2 bases from J; bases unmatched to any gene: 9. Germline loops: CDR1 MNHEY, CDR2 SVGAGI. CDR3 sequence: CASSRPGQATYEQYF. The CDR3 nucleotides are TGTGCCAGCAGCCGACCGGGACAGGCGACCTACGAGCAGTACTTC.

Only a few counts were recorded for this clone. V gene TRBV2 combines with J gene TRBJ2-5; the D gene is possibly TRBD2 (7 bases). Trimming shortened V by 8 bases and J by 2 bases, and 15 bases separated the two germline ends. Germline-derived CDR1 and CDR2 are SNHLY and FYNNEI. CDR3 size: 14 residues. DNA of the CDR3: TGTGCCAGCCAGCGGGACACAGGACAAGAGACCCAGTACTTC. Amino acids: CASQRDTGQETQYF.

V is TRBV4-1 and J is TRBJ2-2; 9 nucleotides match TRBD2. After removal of 4 bases from V and 5 bases from J, the junction contained 11 bases not matched to a gene. The CDR3 has 17 amino acids. Germline CDR1 and CDR2: MGHRA and YSYEKL. The CDR3 spells CASSRGSGGHRTGELFF. CDR3 in DNA: TGCGCCAGCAGCCGAGGGAGCGGGGGGCATCGGACCGGGGAGCTGTTTTTT.

The rearrangement links TRBV19 to TRBJ2-7; D ambiguous. This CDR3 has 14 residues. The V gene lost 8 bases and the J gene lost 3 bases, with 17 bases spanning the gap. Germline V gene sequence: CDR1 LNHDA, CDR2 SQIVND (reference sequence). CDR3 DNA: TGTGCCAGTTCCCGATTTGGCAGCGACTACGAGCAGTACTTC. It translates to CASSRFGSDYEQYF. The whole variable domain, remainder taken from reference TRBV19 and TRBJ2-7, is DGGITQSPKYLFRKEGQNVTLSCEQNLNHDAMYWYRQDPGQGLRLIYYSQIVNDFQKGDIAEGYSVSREKKESFPLTVTSAQKNPTAFYLCASSRFGSDYEQYFGPGTRLTVT.

The sample holds one count of this clone. V is TRBV30 and J is TRBJ1-2; TRBD1 is a possible D gene (5 bases). Trimming removed 5 bases from V and 4 bases from J, with 17 bases in between. Per the germline V gene, CDR1 is GTSNPN and CDR2 is SVGIG (reference sequence). The length of the CDR3 is 14 residues. The CDR3 region is CAWARGGSSYGYTF. The CDR3 DNA follows: TGTGCCTGGGCAAGGGGTGGCTCATCCTATGGCTACACCTTC.